The 9 T cell receptor beta chains below come from one sample, sequenced in a study of breast tumors, draining lymph nodes, adjacent tissues. One entry per CDR3 protein, called by TCRdb with MiXCR from the multiplex PCR reads. The sample has under 25,000 distinct CDR3 sequences; about 54% are singletons. Material for sequencing was breast tumor tissue. These receptors came from a female donor with breast cancer. Some clones in this sample may be carry-over from other donors' samples.

This clonotype occurred many times. The J gene is TRBJ2-3, the V gene TRBV12-3 or TRBV12-4, with D uncertain. This CDR3 has 12 amino acids. The V gene lost 7 bases and the J gene lost 2 bases, with 7 bases spanning the gap. As DNA, the CDR3 is TGTGCCAGCACCGATTTCACAGATACGCAGTATTTT. Its translation: CASTDFTDTQYF.

As concerns this clonotype: Relative to the germline gene, one junction end is altered; a read error may explain this. The chain recombines TRBV7-3 with TRBJ1-2; D may be TRBD1 (6 bases). The germline CDR1 and CDR2 sequences are SGHTA and FQGTGA. The CDR3 runs 15 residues. The CDR3 loop is CASSLGAVTGHGYPF. As DNA, the CDR3 is TGTGCCAGCAGCTTAGGGGCCGTTACAGGGCATGGCTACCCCTTC.

The rearrangement links TRBV7-9 to TRBJ2-7; the D is unclear. The germline V and J ends were trimmed by 8 bases and 0 bases, with 17 bases remaining between them. This CDR3 is built from 15 residues. Germline V CDR1 and CDR2: SEHNR, FQNEAQ (reference sequence). DNA for the CDR3: TGTGCCAGCGGAGCGCCTACGAGGAGCTCCTACGAGCAGTACTTC. Its protein is CASGAPTRSSYEQYF.

This clonotype is classed as medium-sized. The chain is built from TRBV19 and TRBJ1-3; D may be TRBD1 (5 bases). The germline gives CDR1 LNHDA, CDR2 SQIVND (reference sequence). This CDR3 is 15 amino acids long. V gave up 4 bases and J gave up 1 base, with 11 bases separating them. The CDR3 nucleotides are TGTGCCAGTAGTACCACAGGTATTTCTGGAAACACCATATATTTT. This gives the protein CASSTTGISGNTIYF.

This clonotype was picked up many times. CDR3 residues: CASSYRERDYEQYF. CDR3 DNA sequence: TGTGCCAGCAGTTACAGGGAGCGGGACTACGAGCAGTACTTC. The V and J genes are TRBV27 and TRBJ2-7, with D perhaps matching TRBD2 (7 bases). The V end was cut by 4 bases, the J end by 3 bases, with 13 bases between. Germline CDR1 MNHEY, CDR2 SMNVEV (reference sequence). The CDR3 is made up of 14 amino acids.

This sequence joins TRBV2 and TRBJ2-3, with TRBD2 identical over 8 bases. The V gene end was trimmed by 7 bases and the J gene end by 6 bases; junction bases not matched to a gene: 12. The CDR3 spans 15 residues. Per the germline V gene, CDR1 is SNHLY and CDR2 is FYNNEI. The CDR3, as DNA: TGTGCCAGCACTACACAAGCGGGAGTGAGGGATACGCAGTATTTT. The encoded protein is CASTTQAGVRDTQYF. Full variable domain (rest looked up from reference TRBV2 and TRBJ2-3): EPEVTQTPSHQVTQMGQEVILRCVPISNHLYFYWYRQILGQKVEFLVSFYNNEISEKSEIFDDQFSVERPDGSNFTLKIRSTKLEDSAMYFCASTTQAGVRDTQYFGPGTRLTVL.

This clonotype ranks as medium-sized (0.01 to 0.1%). The chain employs TRBV9 and TRBJ1-6; the D is unclear. The germline gives CDR1 SGDLS, CDR2 YYNGEE. V lost 3 bases to trimming and J lost 2 bases, with 9 bases between them. This CDR3 spans 15 amino acids. The CDR3 sequence: CASSATPTYNSPLHF. The CDR3 DNA sequence: TGTGCCAGCAGCGCGACCCCAACCTATAATTCACCCCTCCACTTT.

This clonotype was observed at least ten times. The J gene is TRBJ2-5, the V gene TRBV11-1; D possibly corresponds to TRBD1 (5 bases). V gave up 0 bases and J gave up 2 bases, with 7 bases separating them. The germline gives CDR1 SGHAT, CDR2 FQDESV (reference sequence). The CDR3 covers 14 residues. This chain's CDR3 is CASSLAAGQETQYF. CDR3 DNA sequence: TGTGCCAGCAGCTTAGCAGCAGGGCAAGAGACCCAGTACTTC.

The chain carries TRBV7-8 and TRBJ1-2, with unresolved D. The CDR3 covers 13 residues. V lost 3 bases to trimming and J lost 4 bases, with 9 bases between them. From germline, CDR1 is SGHVS and CDR2 FQNEAQ. The chain's CDR3 is CASSFKGSYGYTF. The CDR3 region has the DNA TGTGCCAGCAGCTTCAAGGGAAGCTATGGCTACACCTTC.